The T cell receptor (beta chain) under discussion was sequenced for a study of early T cells in non-severe SARS-CoV-2 infection. Study as a whole: Sequencing targeted bulk RNA from unsorted whole blood, leaving chains unpaired. Notes on the study in general: CD4 and private specificities were missed by VDJdb matching, which favored anti-spike CD8 responses.

At least ten counts were recorded for this clonotype. Its antigen remains unknown. Individual cDNA molecules carried attached unique molecular identifiers. TCRdb fed the 5' RACE reads into MiXCR, producing one record per CDR3 protein. The repertoire holds 60,000 to 90,000 distinct CDR3 sequences, roughly 9.4% seen once, with 4.5% to 5% in the top ten. The trim removed 1 base at V and 4 bases at J, leaving 4 bases unmatched. The CDR3 has 16 residues. The germline V gene encodes CDR1 SGHTA and CDR2 FQGTGA. Sequencing was done on a sample of whole blood. The rearrangement uses TRBV7-3 and TRBJ2-2; the match to TRBD1 covers 9 bases. This TCR came from an adult who was a healthcare worker with PCR-confirmed SARS-CoV-2 infection or an uninfected control (not recorded which). CDR3 coding DNA: TGTGCCAGCAGCTTAATGGGACAGGGATCCACCGGGGAGCTGTTTTTT. This encodes CASSLMGQGSTGELFF.